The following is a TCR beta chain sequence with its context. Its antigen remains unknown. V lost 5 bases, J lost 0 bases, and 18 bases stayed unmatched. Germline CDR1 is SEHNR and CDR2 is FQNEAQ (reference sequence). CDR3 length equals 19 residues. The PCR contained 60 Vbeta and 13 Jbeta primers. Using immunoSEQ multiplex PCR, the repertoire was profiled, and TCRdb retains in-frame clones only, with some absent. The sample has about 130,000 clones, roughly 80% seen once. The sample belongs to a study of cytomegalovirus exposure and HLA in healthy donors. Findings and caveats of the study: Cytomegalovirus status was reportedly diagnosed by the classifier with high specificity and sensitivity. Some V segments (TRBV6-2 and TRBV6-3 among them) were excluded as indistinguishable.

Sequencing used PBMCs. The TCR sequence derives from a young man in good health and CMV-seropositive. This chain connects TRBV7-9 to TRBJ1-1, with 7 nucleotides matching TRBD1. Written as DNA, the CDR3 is TGTGCCAGCAGCCTAGAAGGGACAGTTGAGTTCCCGCTGAACACTGAAGCTTTCTTT. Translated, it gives CASSLEGTVEFPLNTEAFF.